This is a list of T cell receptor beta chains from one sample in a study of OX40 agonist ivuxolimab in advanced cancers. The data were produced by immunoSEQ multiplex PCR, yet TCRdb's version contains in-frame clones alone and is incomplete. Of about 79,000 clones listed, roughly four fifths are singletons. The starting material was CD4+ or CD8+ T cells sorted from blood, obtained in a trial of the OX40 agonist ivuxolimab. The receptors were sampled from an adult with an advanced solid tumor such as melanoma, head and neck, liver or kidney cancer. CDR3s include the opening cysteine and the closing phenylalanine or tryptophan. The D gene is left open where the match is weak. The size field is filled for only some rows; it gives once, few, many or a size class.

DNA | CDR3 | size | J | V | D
TGCAGCGTTGGGGCCCTGGAGACCCAGTACTTC | CSVGALETQYF | . | TRBJ2-5 | TRBV29-1 | .
TGTGCCATAAGCCAGGGGGCTATAAACAATGAGCAGTTCTTC | CAISQGAINNEQFF | . | TRBJ2-1 | TRBV10-3 | TRBD1
TGTGCTAGTGCCCCAAAGGAATGGGGTCGGGGCACCGGGGAGCTGTTTTTT | CASAPKEWGRGTGELFF | . | TRBJ2-2 | TRBV12-5 | .
TGTGCCAGCAGGCAACGACAGGGAGATCATACGGAGGAAGCTTTCTTT | CASRQRQGDHTEEAFF | . | TRBJ1-1 | TRBV28 | TRBD1
TGTGCCACCAGCAGAGATCGAAACACCGGGGAGCTGTTTTTT | CATSRDRNTGELFF | . | TRBJ2-2 | TRBV15 | .
TGTGCCAGTAGTAACAGGGGGGGTGAGCAGTTCTTC | CASSNRGGEQFF | . | TRBJ2-1 | TRBV19 | .
TGTGCCAGCAGCGGACCGACAGACCCACATGGCTACACCTTC | CASSGPTDPHGYTF | once | TRBJ1-2 | TRBV5-4 | .
TGTGCCAGTACCCGAGGGGATCAGCCCCAGCATTTT | CASTRGDQPQHF | . | TRBJ1-5 | TRBV19 | .
TGCGCCAGCAGCCAAGGCCCGGGGGCCGGAGGCGAAAAACTGTTTTTT | CASSQGPGAGGEKLFF | . | TRBJ1-4 | TRBV4-1 | .
TGTGCCATCAGTGAGTACGGTGCCACAAGGGTGTATTTT | CAISEYGATRVYF | . | TRBJ2-3 | TRBV10-3 | .
TGTGCCAGCAGCTTGTTTACGTGGGACAGTTACCAAGAGACCCAGTACTTC | CASSLFTWDSYQETQYF | . | TRBJ2-5 | TRBV5-6 | TRBD1
TGTGCCAGCAGTTATCTTTCACAGAGTAATTCACCCCTCCACTTT | CASSYLSQSNSPLHF | . | TRBJ1-6 | TRBV6-5 | .
TGTGCCAGAAGCGAGTCGAGGGGGCCTGGGGCCAACGTCCTGACTTTC | CARSESRGPGANVLTF | . | TRBJ2-6 | TRBV5-3 | TRBD1
TGTGCCAGCTCACCACAGGGTCCGCAAGAGACCCAGTACTTC | CASSPQGPQETQYF | . | TRBJ2-5 | TRBV18 | .
TGTGCCTGGAGTTCGTCGGGCAGCTACGAGCAGTACTTC | CAWSSSGSYEQYF | . | TRBJ2-7 | TRBV30 | .
TGTGCCAGCAGCCTGGGTGGTGCCCCTATCAATGAGCAGTTCTTC | CASSLGGAPINEQFF | . | TRBJ2-1 | TRBV9 | .
TGTGCCAGCAGCTTTACTCCACGGACAGGGCCTTCCTACGAGCAGTACTTC | CASSFTPRTGPSYEQYF | . | TRBJ2-7 | TRBV7-6 | TRBD1
TGTGCCAGCAGAAAAGGCGGGAGCTCCTACGAGCAGTACTTC | CASRKGGSSYEQYF | . | TRBJ2-7 | TRBV28 | TRBD2
TGTGCCATCAGTGAGTCGACTAGCGGGTTCTACAATGAGCAGTTCTTC | CAISESTSGFYNEQFF | . | TRBJ2-1 | TRBV10-3 | TRBD2
TGTGCCAGCAGCCAACCCCAGGGAGGGAATGAGCAGTTCTTC | CASSQPQGGNEQFF | . | TRBJ2-1 | TRBV4-2 | TRBD2
TGTGCCAGCAGCCCGTGGTTAGCGGGAGGGACCCAAGAGACCCAGTACTTC | CASSPWLAGGTQETQYF | . | TRBJ2-5 | TRBV7-2 | TRBD2
TGTGCCAGCAGCACTAGACAGGGCCGGGAGACCCAGTACTTC | CASSTRQGRETQYF | . | TRBJ2-5 | TRBV7-2 | TRBD1
TGCAGTGCTAGCCTCCACAATGAGCAGTTCTTC | CSASLHNEQFF | once | TRBJ2-1 | TRBV20-1 | .
TGTGCCAGTAGCCACTCCGGGACTAATGGGCAGCCCCAGCATTTT | CASSHSGTNGQPQHF | . | TRBJ1-5 | TRBV19 | .
TGTGCCAGCAGCTTGAATAGCGGGAGCGATGAGCAGTTCTTC | CASSLNSGSDEQFF | . | TRBJ2-1 | TRBV7-2 | TRBD2
TGTGCCAGCAGTTCCCCCCCGGGAGGGTTGACTGAAGCTTTCTTT | CASSSPPGGLTEAFF | . | TRBJ1-1 | TRBV28 | .
TGTGCCAGCAGCCCGTCGTGGGGCCCGGGTGGCGGGGAGCTGTTTTTT | CASSPSWGPGGGELFF | . | TRBJ2-2 | TRBV5-4 | .
TGTGCCAGCTCACCACCGAATTTAGCGCAGAAAGAGACCCAGTACTTC | CASSPPNLAQKETQYF | . | TRBJ2-5 | TRBV18 | .
TGTGCCAGCGCAACAGGTCTCGAGCAGTACTTC | CASATGLEQYF | many | TRBJ2-7 | TRBV18 | .
TGTGCCAGCACCACCAGGACAGGGGTCATGAACACTGAAGCTTTCTTT | CASTTRTGVMNTEAFF | . | TRBJ1-1 | TRBV11-1 | TRBD1
TGTGCCAGCAGCTTGGTAGTCCTCGCGGGAGTTAGCAATGAGCAGTTCTTC | CASSLVVLAGVSNEQFF | . | TRBJ2-1 | TRBV5-6 | TRBD2
TGTGCCAGCAGCTTAGAGGGGACTAGCGGGAGGTTCTACAATGAGCAGTTCTTC | CASSLEGTSGRFYNEQFF | many | TRBJ2-1 | TRBV7-2 | TRBD2
TGTGCCAGCAGTTCAATAGGACTGAGCAACACTGAAGCTTTCTTT | CASSSIGLSNTEAFF | few | TRBJ1-1 | TRBV28 | .
TGTGCCAGCAGACAGGGGATCGCGAACACCGGGGAGCTGTTTTTT | CASRQGIANTGELFF | . | TRBJ2-2 | TRBV2 | TRBD1
TGTGCCAGCAGCTTGGCCTTGGGGCAGGGATACACTGAAGCTTTCTTT | CASSLALGQGYTEAFF | . | TRBJ1-1 | TRBV5-4 | .
TGTGCCAGCAGCTTAGATCCGAACACAGATACGCAGTATTTT | CASSLDPNTDTQYF | . | TRBJ2-3 | TRBV7-3 | .
TGTGCCAGCAGAAATATCAGGGATAGAGAGACCCAGTACTTC | CASRNIRDRETQYF | . | TRBJ2-5 | TRBV7-6 | .
TGTGCCAGCAGCTTCGCTTCCCAAGAGACCCAGTACTTC | CASSFASQETQYF | . | TRBJ2-5 | TRBV7-3 | .
TGTGCCACCAAGAATGTCCAAACCTACGAGCAGTACTTC | CATKNVQTYEQYF | . | TRBJ2-7 | TRBV15 | .
TGTGCCAGTAGTATATACGGGACAGGGGGAAGCAATCAGCCCCAGCATTTT | CASSIYGTGGSNQPQHF | . | TRBJ1-5 | TRBV19 | TRBD1
TGCGCCAGCAGCTTCGGTAATGTTGACAGGGCGAGTGAAAAACTGTTTTTT | CASSFGNVDRASEKLFF | once | TRBJ1-4 | TRBV5-1 | TRBD1
TGTGCCAGCAGCTCCGAGGGGGTGCCCTACATTCAGTACTTC | CASSSEGVPYIQYF | . | TRBJ2-4 | TRBV14 | .
TGCGCCAGCAGCCAAGGGGCTAGCGGGGGGTTTGCAGAGACCCAGTACTTC | CASSQGASGGFAETQYF | . | TRBJ2-5 | TRBV4-3 | TRBD2
TGTGCCAGCAGTTCTACGGGACTCGGAGGCCCTGAAGCTTTCTTT | CASSSTGLGGPEAFF | . | TRBJ1-1 | TRBV6-5 | .
TGCAGCGTCGGGCTGAGGTTACAAGAGACCCAGTACTTC | CSVGLRLQETQYF | . | TRBJ2-5 | TRBV29-1 | .
TGTGCCAGCAGCAGTGGTCTAGCGGTCCTCCTCAAAGGGGAGCAGTTCTTC | CASSSGLAVLLKGEQFF | . | TRBJ2-1 | TRBV11-1 | TRBD2
TGTGCCAGCAGTCTCGGAGGACGGGAGACCCAGTACTTC | CASSLGGRETQYF | . | TRBJ2-5 | TRBV28 | .
TGTGCCAGCAGTGAATTCACCGCAGCCTACAATGAGCAGTTCTTC | CASSEFTAAYNEQFF | . | TRBJ2-1 | TRBV6-1 | .
TGTGCCAGCAGCCCCGATCTACAGGGGGCTGGGGCCAACGTCCTGACTTTC | CASSPDLQGAGANVLTF | . | TRBJ2-6 | TRBV11-1 | TRBD1
TGTGCCAGCAGTTCCGCCCAAAAGGATACGCAGTATTTT | CASSSAQKDTQYF | once | TRBJ2-3 | TRBV28 | .
TGTGCCAGCAGCTTATTGCGCGGGGAGCTCTTCACCGGGGAGCTGTTTTTT | CASSLLRGELFTGELFF | once | TRBJ2-2 | TRBV7-9 | .
TGTGCCAGCAGCAGGGGACAGGTCTCCTACAATGAGCAGTTCTTC | CASSRGQVSYNEQFF | . | TRBJ2-1 | TRBV11-3 | TRBD1
TGCGCCAGCAGCCAAGGGGACACAAAAAACATTCAGTACTTC | CASSQGDTKNIQYF | . | TRBJ2-4 | TRBV4-1 | .
TGTGCCTGGAGCAAGACACGGACCCAACCCGTCTACGAGCAGTACTTC | CAWSKTRTQPVYEQYF | . | TRBJ2-7 | TRBV30 | .
TGTGCCAGCAGCTTCAGGGGGGGGACTGAAGCTTTCTTT | CASSFRGGTEAFF | few | TRBJ1-1 | TRBV11-3 | TRBD1
TGTGCCAGCAGTACCCGGGACAGGGAGCTTAATGAAAAACTGTTTTTT | CASSTRDRELNEKLFF | . | TRBJ1-4 | TRBV6-6 | TRBD1
TGCGCCAGCAGCCAAGAATTAAGACAGAATAGCAATCAGCCCCAGCATTTT | CASSQELRQNSNQPQHF | . | TRBJ1-5 | TRBV4-3 | .
TGTGCCAGTAGTCCCCAGGGGGCTGTCGGGGAGCTGTTTTTT | CASSPQGAVGELFF | . | TRBJ2-2 | TRBV19 | TRBD1
TGTGCCAGCAGCTTATGGGATTACAATGAGCAGTTCTTC | CASSLWDYNEQFF | . | TRBJ2-1 | TRBV7-8 | .